These 20 T cell receptor beta chains were sequenced from one sample in a study of blood T cell repertoires in COVID-19 (dated by TCRdb to 2020 to 2021). Libraries were constructed by the immunoSEQ multiplex PCR assay. Here the immuneACCESS table is served through TCRdb, limited to in-frame sequences with V and J called. Missing clones are a known gap in these copies; in checked studies unresolved V genes cover under half, and the rest lacks a known reason. The sample table lists about 19,000 clones, approximately 89% of them with a count of one. The top ten clonotypes cover more than 3% of the sample. Source material: peripheral blood. All receptors come from a human donor in a cohort sampled during active COVID-19.

The CDR3 DNA reads as TGTGCCAGCAGTTCTGTCGGACTAGCCAAAAACATTCAGTACTTC. As protein: CASSSVGLAKNIQYF. The V call is TRBV28, the J call TRBJ2-4; a weak D match, TRBD2 (5 bases). This CDR3 is 15 amino acids long. Germline assignment: CDR1 MDHEN and CDR2 SYDVKM. The V end was cut by 4 bases, the J end by 0 bases, with 10 bases between. The full variable domain, in which reference TRBV28 and TRBJ2-4 provide the parts outside the CDR3, is DVKVTQSSRYLVKRTGEKVFLECVQDMDHENMFWYRQDPGLGLRLIYFSYDVKMKEKGDIPEGYSVSREKKERFSLILESASTNQTSMYLCASSSVGLAKNIQYFGAGTRLSVL.

The chain employs TRBV18 and TRBJ2-5; possible D gene TRBD2, 6 bases. The germline CDR1 and CDR2 sequences are KGHSH and LQKENI. Deletions cut 0 bases from V and 5 bases from J, with 22 bases between. The CDR3 is 18 amino acids. CDR3 in amino acids: CASSPPTGDGTGQETQYF. CDR3 nucleotides: TGTGCCAGCTCACCACCGACGGGGGACGGAACCGGGCAGGAGACCCAGTACTTC.

The chain employs TRBV30 and TRBJ1-1; D unresolved. The germline V gene encodes CDR1 GTSNPN and CDR2 SVGIG (reference sequence). The ends were cut back, 4 bases at V and 2 bases at J, with 14 bases in the middle. This CDR3 has 14 residues. The CDR3 DNA reads TGTGCCTGGACACGTTTAGGGAGAAACACTGAAGCTTTCTTT. Amino acid sequence: CAWTRLGRNTEAFF.

The rearrangement joins TRBV11-2 to TRBJ2-7; 9 bases align to TRBD1. This CDR3 is built from 15 residues. Germline V lookup: CDR1 SGHAT, CDR2 FQNNGV. V was pared by 5 bases and J by 0 bases, with 5 bases of the junction left unmatched. CDR3 sequence reads: CASSRGQGTSYEQYF. Here the CDR3 DNA reads TGTGCCAGCAGCCGAGGACAGGGGACCTCCTACGAGCAGTACTTC.

The chain carries TRBV5-1 and TRBJ2-2; 11 nucleotides line up with TRBD1. In germline, CDR1 is SGHRS, CDR2 YFSETQ. There are 15 residues in the CDR3. V lost 4 bases, J lost 7 bases, and 6 bases stayed unmatched. CDR3 sequence (DNA): TGCGCCAGCAGCATAGGACAGGGGGCCAGCGGGGAGCTGTTTTTT. Protein product: CASSIGQGASGELFF.

The chain recombines TRBV29-1 with TRBJ1-5; D ambiguous. V was shortened by 4 bases and J by 3 bases, with 7 bases between the two germline ends. Germline CDR1 is SQVTM and CDR2 is ANQGSEA. The CDR3 is made up of 12 amino acids. CDR3 protein: CSVGSYNQPQHF. CDR3 coding DNA: TGCAGCGTTGGGAGCTACAATCAGCCCCAGCATTTT. The full variable domain, with the rest looked up from reference TRBV29-1 and TRBJ1-5, is SAVISQKPSRDICQRGTSLTIQCQVDSQVTMMFWYRQQPGQSLTLIATANQGSEATYESGFVIDKFPISRPNLTFSTLTVSNMSPEDSSIYLCSVGSYNQPQHFGDGTRLSIL.

CDR3 sequence reads: CATVSGQGILSGYGYTF. CDR3 sequence (DNA): TGTGCCACCGTCTCGGGACAGGGGATTTTATCGGGCTATGGCTACACCTTC. The chain recombines TRBV2 with TRBJ1-2; TRBD1 matches 10 bases. The CDR3 length is 17 residues. Germline loops: CDR1 SNHLY, CDR2 FYNNEI. The V and J ends lost 10 bases and 4 bases, in that order; junction bases with no gene match: 18.

The rearrangement uses TRBV9 and TRBJ2-3; D is uncertain. The germline CDR1 and CDR2 sequences are SGDLS and YYNGEE. V lost 0 bases to trimming and J lost 3 bases, with 5 bases between them. This CDR3 comprises 13 residues. The CDR3 DNA reads as TGTGCCAGCAGCGTAGCCAGAACAGATACGCAGTATTTT. It is translated as CASSVARTDTQYF.

The chain employs TRBV5-1 and TRBJ2-1; weak D call: TRBD2 (6 bases). V was trimmed by 0 bases and J by 4 bases, leaving 11 bases between them. The CDR3 runs to 15 residues. Germline V gene data show CDR1 as SGHRS and CDR2 as YFSETQ. CDR3 amino acids: CASSLEIAVYNEQFF. CDR3 DNA sequence: TGCGCCAGCAGCTTGGAAATAGCGGTATACAATGAGCAGTTCTTC.

This chain uses TRBV5-4 with TRBJ1-1; 7 positions agree with TRBD1. After removal of 4 bases from V and 3 bases from J, the junction contained 6 bases not matched to a gene. This CDR3 region has 14 residues. Germline CDR1 SGHNT, CDR2 YYREEE (reference sequence). The DNA of the CDR3 is TGTGCCAGCAGCCGACAGGGAGTTGACACTGAAGCTTTCTTT. This encodes CASSRQGVDTEAFF.

The table lists this clone with a count of one. The rearrangement links TRBV18 to TRBJ2-2; TRBD1 matches at 7 bases. The CDR3 spans 16 residues. With 6 bases clipped from V and 3 bases from J, the junction kept 10 bases outside the gene matches. Germline V gene sequence: CDR1 KGHSH, CDR2 LQKENI. The CDR3 DNA follows: TGTGCCAGCTCCCAAAACAGGGGAAGGGACACCGGGGAGCTGTTTTTT. Its protein is CASSQNRGRDTGELFF.

The chain joins TRBV25-1 to TRBJ1-4; TRBD1 matches 10 bases. The CDR3 runs 16 residues. Germline lookup yields CDR1 MGHDK and CDR2 SYGVNS. V was clipped by 6 bases and J by 8 bases; unmatched bases: 12. CDR3 sequence reads: CASSSTLDRGREKLFF. The CDR3 DNA reads TGTGCCAGCAGCTCTACCCTCGACAGGGGGCGCGAAAAACTGTTTTTT.

The chain uses TRBV3-1 (or the pseudogene TRBV3-2) and TRBJ1-1, with D unresolved. The CDR3 length is 11 residues. Germline CDR1 and CDR2: LGHDT and YNNKEL (reference sequence). V was cut by 7 bases and J by 1 base, with 4 bases left in between. The CDR3 DNA reads TGTGCCAGCACTCGGAACACTGAAGCTTTCTTT. Its protein product is CASTRNTEAFF.

The rearrangement uses TRBV6-5 and TRBJ1-2; D uncertain. Trimming pared 8 bases from V and 4 bases from J, leaving 17 bases between. This CDR3 is built from 14 residues. Germline V gene data show CDR1 as MNHEY and CDR2 as SVGAGI. The CDR3 loop is CASHAGSPGYGYTF. CDR3 nucleotide sequence: TGTGCCAGCCATGCGGGCAGTCCTGGCTATGGCTACACCTTC.

This chain uses TRBV27 with TRBJ1-6, with a tentative D call TRBD1 (6 bases). Germline values: CDR1 MNHEY, CDR2 SMNVEV (reference sequence). The CDR3 is 13 amino acids. V shed 6 bases and J shed 7 bases, with 10 bases lying between them. Here the CDR3 reads CASSQDRNSPLHF. The CDR3 region has the DNA TGTGCCAGCAGCCAAGACAGGAATTCACCCCTCCACTTT.

In DNA, the CDR3 is TGTGCCACCAGCATATCGGGGTACACCGGGGAGCTGTTTTTT. It encodes CATSISGYTGELFF. This sequence joins TRBV15 and TRBJ2-2; TRBD2 is a possible D gene (5 bases). CDR3 length: 14 amino acids. Trimming took 4 bases from V and 3 from J, leaving 9 bases between them. CDR1 LNHNV and CDR2 YYDKDF come from the germline V gene (reference sequence).

The J gene is TRBJ1-1, the V gene TRBV6-1; D possibly corresponds to TRBD1 (6 bases). V dropped 1 base and J dropped 6 bases, with 15 bases sitting between them. This CDR3 has 15 amino acids. CDR1 and CDR2 from the germline V gene are MNHNS and SASEGT. CDR3: CASSEENREFAEAFF. For the CDR3, the DNA is TGTGCCAGCAGTGAAGAAAACAGGGAGTTCGCTGAAGCTTTCTTT.

The chain combines TRBV28 with TRBJ2-7, with 12 bases lining up with TRBD2. Germline loops: CDR1 MDHEN, CDR2 SYDVKM. The V gene end was trimmed by 2 bases and the J gene end by 3 bases; junction bases not matched to a gene: 2. This CDR3 has 15 residues. This CDR3 is CASSLATSGSYEQYF. In DNA form, the CDR3 reads TGTGCCAGCAGTTTAGCGACTAGCGGGAGCTACGAGCAGTACTTC.

The CDR3, as DNA: TGCGCCAGCAGCTCCGGTCCCGGGGGGGAGACCCAGTACTTC. Encoded protein: CASSSGPGGETQYF. The rearrangement joins TRBV5-1 to TRBJ2-5, with TRBD2 matching over 7 bases. V lost 3 bases and J lost 5; bases outside the gene matches: 7. This CDR3 has 14 residues. Germline assignment: CDR1 SGHRS and CDR2 YFSETQ.

V gene TRBV10-3 combines with J gene TRBJ2-3, with D maybe TRBD2 (6 bases). Germline loops: CDR1 ENHRY, CDR2 SYGVKD. V lost 6 bases, J lost 7 bases, and 17 bases lay in between. This CDR3 has 14 residues. CDR3 coding DNA: TGTGCCATCAGGGTGGAGGGAGTATTTAATACGCAGTATTTT. As protein: CAIRVEGVFNTQYF.